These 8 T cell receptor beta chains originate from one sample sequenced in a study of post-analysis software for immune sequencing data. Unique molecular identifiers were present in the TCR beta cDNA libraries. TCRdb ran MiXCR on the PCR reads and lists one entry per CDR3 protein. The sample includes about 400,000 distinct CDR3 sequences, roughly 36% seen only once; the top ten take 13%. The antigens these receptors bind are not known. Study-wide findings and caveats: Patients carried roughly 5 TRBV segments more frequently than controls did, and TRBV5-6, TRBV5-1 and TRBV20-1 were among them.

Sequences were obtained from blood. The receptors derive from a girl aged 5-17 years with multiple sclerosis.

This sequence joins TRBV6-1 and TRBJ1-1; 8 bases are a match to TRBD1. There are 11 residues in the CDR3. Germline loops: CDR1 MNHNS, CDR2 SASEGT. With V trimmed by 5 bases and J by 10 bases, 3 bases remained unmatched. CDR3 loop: CASSSDRGAFF. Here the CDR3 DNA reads TGTGCCAGCAGTTCCGACAGGGGAGCTTTCTTT.

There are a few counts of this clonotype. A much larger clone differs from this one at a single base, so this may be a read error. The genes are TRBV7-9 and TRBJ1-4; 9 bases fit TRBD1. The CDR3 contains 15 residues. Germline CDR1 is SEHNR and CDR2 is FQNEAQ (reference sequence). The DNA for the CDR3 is TGTGCCAGCGGGACCCGGGGACAGGGAAACGAAAAACGGTTTTTT. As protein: CASGTRGQGNEKRFF. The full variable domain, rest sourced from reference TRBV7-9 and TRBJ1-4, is DTGVSQNPRHKITKRGQNVTFRCDPISEHNRLYWYRQTLGQGPEFLTYFQNEAQLEKSRLLSDRFSAERPKGSFSTLEIQRTEQGDSAMYLCASGTRGQGNEKRFFGSGTQLSVL.

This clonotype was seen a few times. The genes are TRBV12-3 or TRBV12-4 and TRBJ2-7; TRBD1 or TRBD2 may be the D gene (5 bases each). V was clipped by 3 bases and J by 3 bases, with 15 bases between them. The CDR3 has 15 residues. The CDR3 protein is CASSFWGRELYEQYF. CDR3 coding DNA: TGTGCCAGCAGTTTTTGGGGCAGGGAGCTCTACGAGCAGTACTTC.

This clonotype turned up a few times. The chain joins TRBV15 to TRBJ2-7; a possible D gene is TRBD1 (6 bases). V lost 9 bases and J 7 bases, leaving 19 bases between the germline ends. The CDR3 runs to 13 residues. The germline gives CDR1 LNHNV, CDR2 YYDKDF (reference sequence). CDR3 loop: CATATGRVREQYF. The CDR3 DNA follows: TGTGCCACAGCTACAGGGCGGGTCAGAGAGCAGTACTTC.

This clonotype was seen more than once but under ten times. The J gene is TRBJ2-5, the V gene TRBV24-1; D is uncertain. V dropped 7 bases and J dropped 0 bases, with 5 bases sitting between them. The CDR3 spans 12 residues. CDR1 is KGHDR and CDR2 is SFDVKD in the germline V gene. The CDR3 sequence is CATSQYQETQYF. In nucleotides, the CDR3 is TGTGCCACCAGCCAGTACCAAGAGACCCAGTACTTC.

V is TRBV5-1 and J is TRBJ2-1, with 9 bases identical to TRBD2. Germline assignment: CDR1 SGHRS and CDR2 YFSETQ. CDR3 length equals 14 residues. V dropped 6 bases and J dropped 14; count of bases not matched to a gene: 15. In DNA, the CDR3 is TGCGCCAGCAATAGCGGGGGAGTGAGGAGTGAAGAGTTCTTC. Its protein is CASNSGGVRSEEFF.

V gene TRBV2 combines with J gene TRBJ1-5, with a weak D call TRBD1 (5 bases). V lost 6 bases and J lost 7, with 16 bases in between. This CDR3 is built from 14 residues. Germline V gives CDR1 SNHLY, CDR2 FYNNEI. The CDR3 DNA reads TGTGCCAGCAGCCTAGGAGGGGCGAGGCAGCCCCAGCATTTT. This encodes CASSLGGARQPQHF.

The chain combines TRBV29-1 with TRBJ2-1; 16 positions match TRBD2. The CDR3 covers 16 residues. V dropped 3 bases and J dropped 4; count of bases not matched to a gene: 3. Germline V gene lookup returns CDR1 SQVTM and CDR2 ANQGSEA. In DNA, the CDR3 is TGCAGCGTTGACGGGACTAGCGGGGGGGCGTACAATGAGCAGTTCTTC. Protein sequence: CSVDGTSGGAYNEQFF.